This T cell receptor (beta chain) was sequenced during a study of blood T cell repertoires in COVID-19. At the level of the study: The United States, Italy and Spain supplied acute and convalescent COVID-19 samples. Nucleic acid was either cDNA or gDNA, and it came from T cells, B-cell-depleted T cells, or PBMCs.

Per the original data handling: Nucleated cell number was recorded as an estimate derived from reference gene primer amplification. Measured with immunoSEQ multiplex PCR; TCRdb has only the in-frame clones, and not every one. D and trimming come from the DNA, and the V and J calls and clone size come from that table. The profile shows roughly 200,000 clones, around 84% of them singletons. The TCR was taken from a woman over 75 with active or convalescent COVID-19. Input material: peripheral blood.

This CDR3 reads CASSFGTANYGYTF. The CDR3 bases are TGTGCCAGTAGTTTCGGGACTGCTAACTATGGCTACACCTTC. The chain uses TRBV19 and TRBJ1-2, with TRBD1 as a possible D gene (5 bases). Trimming pared 5 bases from V and 0 bases from J, leaving 10 bases between. CDR3 length equals 14 residues. Germline CDR1 is LNHDA and CDR2 is SQIVND (reference sequence).